The rows below give T cell receptor beta chains drawn from one sample of a study of shared clonotypes between healthy human individuals. The method was immunoSEQ multiplex PCR; TCRdb's version includes in-frame clones alone and lacks a portion of them. The table includes more than 2 million clones, about 94% detected once. The sample comprised naive CD8+ T cells sorted from blood. The receptors were sampled from a man aged 18 to 29 in good health. Each CDR3 is given with its conserved first and last residue. Each record gives: J gene, D gene, V gene, clone size, CDR3 DNA, CDR3 protein. D genes are given only for firm matches. Expanded clones are given a class, and other clones once, few, many or no size at all.

TRBJ1-3,-,TRBV7-6,-,TGTGCCAGCAGCTTAGCGTCGGCGGCTGGAAACACCATATATTTT,CASSLASAAGNTIYF
TRBJ1-1,-,TRBV6-5,-,TGTGCCAGCAGTTACGCCCGATTGAACACTGAAGCTTTCTTT,CASSYARLNTEAFF
TRBJ1-2,TRBD1,TRBV27,-,TGTGCCAGCACGGGGACAGGGACTAACTATGGCTACACCTTC,CASTGTGTNYGYTF
TRBJ2-7,TRBD2,TRBV9,-,TGTGCCAGCAGCGTATCCTCTAGCGGGGGCTTCTACGAGCAGTACTTC,CASSVSSSGGFYEQYF
TRBJ2-7,TRBD1,TRBV5-1,-,TGCGCCAGCAGCTTACAACAGGGGGCCCACTACGAGCAGTACTTC,CASSLQQGAHYEQYF
TRBJ2-5,TRBD1,TRBV6-1,-,TGTGCCAGCAGTCACCGACAGGGGGGAGAGGAGACCCAGTACTTC,CASSHRQGGEETQYF
TRBJ1-2,-,TRBV13,-,TGTGCCAGCAGCTCCGACGGAGACGGCTACACCTTC,CASSSDGDGYTF
TRBJ2-2,-,TRBV7-8,-,TGTGCCAGCAGCTTAGTACTGTCACCGAACACCGGGGAGCTGTTTTTT,CASSLVLSPNTGELFF
TRBJ1-2,-,TRBV28,-,TGTGCCAGCAGTTTATGGACAGACTATGGCTACACCTTC,CASSLWTDYGYTF
TRBJ1-5,-,TRBV10-1,few,TGCGCCAGCTCGAGGGTTGAAGGCAATCAGCCCCAGCATTTT,CASSRVEGNQPQHF
TRBJ2-7,-,TRBV13,-,TGTGCCAGCAGCTCCCGAACAACAGGGTTGGGGACTGACGAGCAGTACTTC,CASSSRTTGLGTDEQYF
TRBJ1-4,-,TRBV4-1,-,TGCGCCAGCAGCATCGAGCGGAATAATGAAAAACTGTTTTTT,CASSIERNNEKLFF
TRBJ2-7,-,TRBV28,-,TGTGCCAGCAGTTTAGTTTCCGGATCCTACGAGCAGTACTTC,CASSLVSGSYEQYF
TRBJ2-6,-,TRBV28,-,TGTGCCAGCAGTTTCAGGGGAGCTGGGGCCAACGTCCTGACTTTC,CASSFRGAGANVLTF
TRBJ2-7,-,TRBV7-9,-,TGTGCCAGCAGCCCGGAGGTTTCCTACGAGCAGTACTTC,CASSPEVSYEQYF
TRBJ1-4,-,TRBV25-1,-,TGTGCCAGCAGTGAATACGAACGGTTTAATGAAAAACTGTTTTTT,CASSEYERFNEKLFF
TRBJ2-7,-,TRBV30,-,TGTGCCTGGGGGCAACCCGGACAGTTCTACGAGCAGTACTTC,CAWGQPGQFYEQYF
TRBJ1-4,-,TRBV6-5,-,TGTGCCAGCAGTTCTTCCCTCAATGAAAAACTGTTTTTT,CASSSSLNEKLFF
TRBJ1-2,TRBD1,TRBV19,-,TGTGCCAGCGAAACGGGACAGGGGGACTATGGCTACACCTTC,CASETGQGDYGYTF
TRBJ2-7,-,TRBV7-9,once,TGTGCCAGCAGCTTATCTAGGGGCCAGGGATACGAGCAGTACTTC,CASSLSRGQGYEQYF
TRBJ1-3,-,TRBV11-2,-,TGTGCCAGCCGCCACGGGGTATTTGGAAACACCATATATTTT,CASRHGVFGNTIYF
TRBJ1-1,-,TRBV6-1,-,TGTGCCAGCAGTGAAGGCGGGGTTTGGAGTGAAGCTTTCTTT,CASSEGGVWSEAFF
TRBJ2-3,-,TRBV5-4,-,TGTGCCAGCAGCTCGCGACAGGCTAGCACAGATACGCAGTATTTT,CASSSRQASTDTQYF
TRBJ2-1,TRBD2,TRBV29-1,-,TGCAGCGTTGAAGGCGGTAGCGGGAGGAAAGAATATGAGCAGTTCTTC,CSVEGGSGRKEYEQFF
TRBJ1-1,TRBD1,TRBV27,-,TGTGCCAGCAGTTTAACGCAGGGGGTTAACACTGAAGCTTTCTTT,CASSLTQGVNTEAFF
TRBJ2-1,TRBD2,TRBV6-8,-,TGTGCCAGCAGTTACTCGAAAGTGGGCGGGAGCTCCTACAATGAGCAGTTCTTC,CASSYSKVGGSSYNEQFF
TRBJ2-3,-,TRBV9,few,TGTGCCAGCAGCGTAGATACAGATACGCAGTATTTT,CASSVDTDTQYF
TRBJ2-3,-,TRBV10-1,-,TGCGCCAGCAGTGAGTCAAGAGTTACAGATACGCAGTATTTT,CASSESRVTDTQYF
TRBJ2-1,-,TRBV19,-,TGTGCCAGTAGTATAGTCGGCCCCTACAATGAGCAGTTCTTC,CASSIVGPYNEQFF
TRBJ2-7,-,TRBV27,-,TGTGCCAGCAGTACCCGACAGCTCTACGAGCAGTACTTC,CASSTRQLYEQYF
TRBJ1-4,TRBD1,TRBV5-1,-,TGCGCCAGCAGCATGGGGACAGGGGGAGGATTTAATGAAAAACTGTTTTTT,CASSMGTGGGFNEKLFF
TRBJ2-7,TRBD2,TRBV4-2,-,TGTGCCAGCAGCCACTTACTAGCGGGTGACGAGCAGTACTTC,CASSHLLAGDEQYF
TRBJ2-3,-,TRBV6-6,-,TGTGCCAGCAGCGCCCCAGACTACGGAATAGATACGCAGTATTTT,CASSAPDYGIDTQYF
TRBJ1-2,TRBD1,TRBV5-6,-,TGTGCCAGCAGATCCGGGACAGGCCTTTATGGCTACACCTTC,CASRSGTGLYGYTF
TRBJ2-3,TRBD2,TRBV4-3,-,TGCGCCAGCAGCCAAGATTGGTCTAGCGGCACCACAGATACGCAGTATTTT,CASSQDWSSGTTDTQYF
TRBJ2-3,-,TRBV9,-,TGTGCCAGCAGCGCGAGGGACACCACTAGCACAGATACGCAGTATTTT,CASSARDTTSTDTQYF
TRBJ1-2,-,TRBV6-5,few,TGTGCCAGCAGTTTCTCCGGGGCAGGTAGCTATGGCTACACCTTC,CASSFSGAGSYGYTF
TRBJ1-5,-,TRBV7-9,-,TGTGCCAGCAGCTCAGGGAACAATCAGCCCCAGCATTTT,CASSSGNNQPQHF
TRBJ2-7,-,TRBV4-1,-,TGCGCCAGCAGCCAGGGAGGCGGCTACGAGCAGTACTTC,CASSQGGGYEQYF
TRBJ1-1,TRBD1,TRBV2,-,TGTGCCAGCAGTGAGGTCGGACAGGGAACAACCATTGCTTTCTTT,CASSEVGQGTTIAFF
TRBJ1-2,-,TRBV12-5,once,TGTGCTAGTGGTTTGGTAGGACGACGGAACTATGGCTACACCTTC,CASGLVGRRNYGYTF
TRBJ2-5,-,TRBV25-1,-,TGTGCCAGCAGTGAATATGGGGGACAAGAGACCCAGTACTTC,CASSEYGGQETQYF
TRBJ2-2,-,TRBV5-6,few,TGTGCCAGCAGCCTTACGACTGGGGAGCTGTTTTTT,CASSLTTGELFF
TRBJ2-3,TRBD2,TRBV27,-,TGTGCCAGCAGTTTCAGTGAGGGAGGGATAGATACGCAGTATTTT,CASSFSEGGIDTQYF
TRBJ2-7,-,TRBV5-1,-,TGCGCCAGCAGCTTGGACATAGTCTCCTACGAGCAGTACTTC,CASSLDIVSYEQYF
TRBJ2-7,TRBD2,TRBV30,-,TGTGCCTGGAGTACGACTAGCGGGAGAAACGAGCAGTACTTC,CAWSTTSGRNEQYF
TRBJ2-7,TRBD2,TRBV4-1,-,TGCGCCAGCAGCCTTTCAGCGGGAGGCCTCTACGAGCAGTACTTC,CASSLSAGGLYEQYF
TRBJ2-3,-,TRBV6-5,once,TGTGCCAGCAGTTCCTATTTCACAGATACGCAGTATTTT,CASSSYFTDTQYF
TRBJ2-7,TRBD2,TRBV7-6,-,TGTGCCAGCAGAGGGACTAGCTCCTACGAGCAGTACTTC,CASRGTSSYEQYF
TRBJ1-2,TRBD1,TRBV7-3,-,TGTGCCAGCAGCTTAACTTCGGGACAGTACTATGGCTACACCTTC,CASSLTSGQYYGYTF
TRBJ1-1,-,TRBV7-8,once,TGTGCCAGCAGCTTAGTGCCGGGACTGAACACTGAAGCTTTCTTT,CASSLVPGLNTEAFF
TRBJ2-5,TRBD2,TRBV2,once,TGTGCCAGCAGTGAAATTGGTCTAGCGGATCAAGAGACCCAGTACTTC,CASSEIGLADQETQYF
TRBJ2-1,-,TRBV27,-,TGTGCCAGCAGCCCCCTAGGGGGTGAGCAGTTCTTC,CASSPLGGEQFF
TRBJ1-3,-,TRBV7-9,-,TGTGCCAGCAGCTTTGGGGACACCTCTGGAAACACCATATATTTT,CASSFGDTSGNTIYF
TRBJ2-2,TRBD1,TRBV11-3,-,TGTGCCAGCAGCTTACCGAGGGCAGGGGGCACCGGGGAGCTGTTTTTT,CASSLPRAGGTGELFF
TRBJ2-7,-,TRBV7-9,-,TGTGCCAGCAGCCCCGGCTCCTACGAGCAGTACTTC,CASSPGSYEQYF
TRBJ2-1,-,TRBV27,-,TGTGCCAGCAGTGCGATTCGACAGGCGCAGTTCTTC,CASSAIRQAQFF
TRBJ2-2,-,TRBV6-5,once,TGTGCCAGCAGTTACCTCGCTGGCCCGAACACCGGGGAGCTGTTTTTT,CASSYLAGPNTGELFF
TRBJ1-4,-,TRBV5-6,-,TGTGCCAGCAGCTTGGGGCAGAGTAATGAAAAACTGTTTTTT,CASSLGQSNEKLFF
TRBJ1-2,-,TRBV6-5,-,TGTGCCAGCAGTTACACCACAGCGTTCTATGGCTACACCTTC,CASSYTTAFYGYTF